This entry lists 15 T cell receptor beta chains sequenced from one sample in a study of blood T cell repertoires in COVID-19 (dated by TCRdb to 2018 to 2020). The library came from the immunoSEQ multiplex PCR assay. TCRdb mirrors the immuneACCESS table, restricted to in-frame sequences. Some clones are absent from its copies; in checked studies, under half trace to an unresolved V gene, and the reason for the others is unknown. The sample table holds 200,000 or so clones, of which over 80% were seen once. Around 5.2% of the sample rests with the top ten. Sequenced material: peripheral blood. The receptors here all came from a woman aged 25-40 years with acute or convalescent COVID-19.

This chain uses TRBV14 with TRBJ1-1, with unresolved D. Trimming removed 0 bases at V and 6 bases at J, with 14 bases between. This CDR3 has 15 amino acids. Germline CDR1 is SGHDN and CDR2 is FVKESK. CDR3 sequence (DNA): TGTGCCAGCAGCCAAGATCGTCGGTCTACGGCTGAAGCTTTCTTT. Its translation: CASSQDRRSTAEAFF. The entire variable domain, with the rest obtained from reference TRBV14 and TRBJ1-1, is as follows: EAGVTQFPSHSVIEKGQTVTLRCDPISGHDNLYWYRRVMGKEIKFLLHFVKESKQDESGMPNNRFLAERTGGTYSTLKVQPAELEDSGVYFCASSQDRRSTAEAFFGQGTRLTVV.

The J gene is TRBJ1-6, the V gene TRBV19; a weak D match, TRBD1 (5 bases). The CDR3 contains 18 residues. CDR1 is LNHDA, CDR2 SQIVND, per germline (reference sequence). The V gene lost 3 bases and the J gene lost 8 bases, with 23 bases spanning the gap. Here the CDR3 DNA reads TGTGCCAGTAGTATCTACCTCCGGGCCCAAGGGGTCGATTCACCCCTCCACTTT. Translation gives CASSIYLRAQGVDSPLHF.

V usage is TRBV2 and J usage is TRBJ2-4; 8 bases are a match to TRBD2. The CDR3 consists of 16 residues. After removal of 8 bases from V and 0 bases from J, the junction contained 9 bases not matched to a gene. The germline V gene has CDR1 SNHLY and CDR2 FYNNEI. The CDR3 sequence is CASRHGLAGAKNIQYF. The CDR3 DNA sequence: TGTGCCAGCCGACATGGGCTAGCGGGAGCCAAAAACATTCAGTACTTC. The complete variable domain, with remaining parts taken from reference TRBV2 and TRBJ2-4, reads EPEVTQTPSHQVTQMGQEVILRCVPISNHLYFYWYRQILGQKVEFLVSFYNNEISEKSEIFDDQFSVERPDGSNFTLKIRSTKLEDSAMYFCASRHGLAGAKNIQYFGAGTRLSVL.

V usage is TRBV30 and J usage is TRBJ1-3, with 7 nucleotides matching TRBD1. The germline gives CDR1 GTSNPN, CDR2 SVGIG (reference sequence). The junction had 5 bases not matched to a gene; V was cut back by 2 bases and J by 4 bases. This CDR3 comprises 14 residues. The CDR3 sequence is CAWSPGTEGNTIYF. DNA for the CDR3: TGTGCCTGGAGTCCCGGGACAGAGGGAAACACCATATATTTT. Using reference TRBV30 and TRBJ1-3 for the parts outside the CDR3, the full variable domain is SQTIHQWPATLVQPVGSPLSLECTVEGTSNPNLYWYRQAAGRGLQLLFYSVGIGQISSEVPQNLSASRPQDRQFILSSKKLLLSDSGFYLCAWSPGTEGNTIYFGEGSWLTVV.

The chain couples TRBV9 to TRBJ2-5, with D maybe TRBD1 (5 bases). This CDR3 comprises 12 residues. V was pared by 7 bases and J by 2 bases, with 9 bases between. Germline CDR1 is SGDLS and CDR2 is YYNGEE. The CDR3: CASGAGQETQYF. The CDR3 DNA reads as TGTGCCAGCGGGGCAGGGCAAGAGACCCAGTACTTC.

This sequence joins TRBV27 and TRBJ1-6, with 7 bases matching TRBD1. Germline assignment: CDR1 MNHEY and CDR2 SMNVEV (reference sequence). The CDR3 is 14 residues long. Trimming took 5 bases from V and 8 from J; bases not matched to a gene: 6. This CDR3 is CASSPGTADSPLHF. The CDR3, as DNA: TGTGCCAGCAGTCCCGGGACAGCCGATTCACCCCTCCACTTT.

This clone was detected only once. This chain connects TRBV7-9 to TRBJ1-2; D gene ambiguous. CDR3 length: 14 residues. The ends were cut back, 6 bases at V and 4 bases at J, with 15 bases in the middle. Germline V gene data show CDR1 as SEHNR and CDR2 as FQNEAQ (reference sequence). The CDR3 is CASREHGDFYGYTF. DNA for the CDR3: TGTGCCAGCAGGGAGCATGGTGACTTCTATGGCTACACCTTC.

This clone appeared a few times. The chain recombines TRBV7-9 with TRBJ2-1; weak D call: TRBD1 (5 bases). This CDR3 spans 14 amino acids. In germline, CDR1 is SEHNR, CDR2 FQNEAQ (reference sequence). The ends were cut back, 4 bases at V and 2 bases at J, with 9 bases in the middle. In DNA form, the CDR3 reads TGTGCCAGCAGCTCGACAGAGACCTACAATGAGCAGTTCTTC. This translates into CASSSTETYNEQFF.

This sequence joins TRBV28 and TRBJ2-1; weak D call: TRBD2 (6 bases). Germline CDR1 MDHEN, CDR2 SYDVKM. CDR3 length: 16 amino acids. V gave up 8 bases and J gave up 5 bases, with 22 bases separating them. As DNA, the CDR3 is TGTGCCAGCCATGCTGAGATAGCGGTGACCGACAATGAGCAGTTCTTC. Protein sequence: CASHAEIAVTDNEQFF.

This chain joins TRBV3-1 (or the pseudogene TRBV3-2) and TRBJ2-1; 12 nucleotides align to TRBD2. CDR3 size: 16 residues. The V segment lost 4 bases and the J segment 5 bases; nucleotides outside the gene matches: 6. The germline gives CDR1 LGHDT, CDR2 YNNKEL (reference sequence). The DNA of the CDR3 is TGTGCCAGCAGCCGCTCACTAGCGGGAGGCAACAATGAGCAGTTCTTC. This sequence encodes CASSRSLAGGNNEQFF.

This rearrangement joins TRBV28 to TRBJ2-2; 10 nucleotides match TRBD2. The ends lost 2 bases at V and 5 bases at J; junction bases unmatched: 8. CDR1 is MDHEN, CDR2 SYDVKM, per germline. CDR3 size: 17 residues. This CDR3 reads CASSLGSGGAETGELFF. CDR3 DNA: TGTGCCAGCAGTTTAGGAAGCGGGGGGGCGGAAACCGGGGAGCTGTTTTTT.

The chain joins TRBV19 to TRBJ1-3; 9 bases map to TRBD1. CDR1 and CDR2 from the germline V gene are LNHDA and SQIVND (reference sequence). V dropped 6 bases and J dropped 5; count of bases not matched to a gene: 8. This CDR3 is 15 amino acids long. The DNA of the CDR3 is TGTGCCAGTAGCGTACCGGGACAGGGAAGAAACACCATATATTTT. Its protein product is CASSVPGQGRNTIYF.

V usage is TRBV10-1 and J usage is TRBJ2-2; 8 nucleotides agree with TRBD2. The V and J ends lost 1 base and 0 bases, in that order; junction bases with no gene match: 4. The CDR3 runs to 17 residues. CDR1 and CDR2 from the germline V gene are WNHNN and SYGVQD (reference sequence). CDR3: CASSEYGGRSNTGELFF. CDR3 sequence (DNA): TGCGCCAGCAGTGAGTACGGCGGGAGGTCGAACACCGGGGAGCTGTTTTTT.

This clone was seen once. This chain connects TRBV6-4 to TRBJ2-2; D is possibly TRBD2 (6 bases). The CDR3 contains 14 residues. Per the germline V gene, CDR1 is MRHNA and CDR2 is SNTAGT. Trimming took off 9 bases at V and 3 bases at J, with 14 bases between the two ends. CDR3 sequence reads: CARRRDLDTGELFF. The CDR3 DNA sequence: TGTGCCAGGAGGCGGGATTTAGACACCGGGGAGCTGTTTTTT.

The CDR3 DNA sequence: TGTGCCAGCAGCCTATTAGCGGGGCGTGGCACCGGGGAGCTGTTTTTT. It yields the protein CASSLLAGRGTGELFF. V is TRBV7-3 and J is TRBJ2-2, with TRBD2 identical over 8 bases. This CDR3 contains 16 residues. Per the germline V gene, CDR1 is SGHTA and CDR2 is FQGTGA. J gave up 4 bases and V 5 bases, and 9 bases lay outside the gene matches. The whole variable domain, remainder taken from reference TRBV7-3 and TRBJ2-2, is GAGVSQTPSNKVTEKGKYVELRCDPISGHTALYWYRQSLGQGPEFLIYFQGTGAADDSGLPNDRFFAVRPEGSVSTLKIQRTERGDSAVYLCASSLLAGRGTGELFFGEGSRLTVL.